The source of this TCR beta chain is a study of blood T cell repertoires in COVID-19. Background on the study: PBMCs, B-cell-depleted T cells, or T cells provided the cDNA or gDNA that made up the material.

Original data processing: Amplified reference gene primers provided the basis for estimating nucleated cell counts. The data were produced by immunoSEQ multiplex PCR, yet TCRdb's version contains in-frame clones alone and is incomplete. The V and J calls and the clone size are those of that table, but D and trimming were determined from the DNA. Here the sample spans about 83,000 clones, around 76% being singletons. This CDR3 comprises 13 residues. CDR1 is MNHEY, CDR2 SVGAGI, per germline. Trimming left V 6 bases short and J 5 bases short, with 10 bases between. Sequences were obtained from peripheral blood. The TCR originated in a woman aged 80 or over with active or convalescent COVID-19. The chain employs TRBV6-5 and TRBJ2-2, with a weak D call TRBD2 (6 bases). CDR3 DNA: TGTGCCAGCAGAACGGGGGAAACCGGGGAGCTGTTTTTT. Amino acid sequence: CASRTGETGELFF.